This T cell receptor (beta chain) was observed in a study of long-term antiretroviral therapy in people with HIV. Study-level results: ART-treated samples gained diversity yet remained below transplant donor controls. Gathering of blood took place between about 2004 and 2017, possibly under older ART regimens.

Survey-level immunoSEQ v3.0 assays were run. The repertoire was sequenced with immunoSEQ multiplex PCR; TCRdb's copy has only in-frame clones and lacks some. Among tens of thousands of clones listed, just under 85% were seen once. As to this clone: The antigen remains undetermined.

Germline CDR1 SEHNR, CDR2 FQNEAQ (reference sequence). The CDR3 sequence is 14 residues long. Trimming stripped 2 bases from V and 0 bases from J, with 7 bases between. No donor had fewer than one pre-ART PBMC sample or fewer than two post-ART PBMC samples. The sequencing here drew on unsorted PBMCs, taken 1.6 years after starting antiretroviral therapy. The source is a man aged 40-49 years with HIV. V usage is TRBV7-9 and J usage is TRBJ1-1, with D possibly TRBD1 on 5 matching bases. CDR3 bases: TGTGCCAGCAGCTTACAGGGCGTGAACACTGAAGCTTTCTTT. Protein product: CASSLQGVNTEAFF.